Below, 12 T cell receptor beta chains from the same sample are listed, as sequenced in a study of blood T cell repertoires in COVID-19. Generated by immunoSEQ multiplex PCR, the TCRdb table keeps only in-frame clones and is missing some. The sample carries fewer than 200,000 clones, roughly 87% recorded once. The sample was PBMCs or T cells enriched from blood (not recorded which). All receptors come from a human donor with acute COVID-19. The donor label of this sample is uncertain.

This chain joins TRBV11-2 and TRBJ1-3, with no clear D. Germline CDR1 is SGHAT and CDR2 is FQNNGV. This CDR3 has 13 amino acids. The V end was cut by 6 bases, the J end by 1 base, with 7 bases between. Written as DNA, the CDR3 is TGTGCCAGCAGGCGGGCATCTGGAAACACCATATATTTT. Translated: CASRRASGNTIYF. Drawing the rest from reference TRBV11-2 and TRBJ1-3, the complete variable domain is EAGVAQSPRYKIIEKRQSVAFWCNPISGHATLYWYQQILGQGPKLLIQFQNNGVVDDSQLPKDRFSAERLKGVDSTLKIQPAKLEDSAVYLCASRRASGNTIYFGEGSWLTVV.

CDR3: CASSLLTGVGYTF. CDR3 bases: TGTGCCAGCAGCTTATTAACAGGGGTTGGCTACACCTTC. The chain combines TRBV7-9 with TRBJ1-2; 7 bases are shared with TRBD1. This CDR3 has 13 residues. Germline CDR1 SEHNR, CDR2 FQNEAQ (reference sequence). The junction had 4 bases not matched to a gene; V was cut back by 2 bases and J by 7 bases.

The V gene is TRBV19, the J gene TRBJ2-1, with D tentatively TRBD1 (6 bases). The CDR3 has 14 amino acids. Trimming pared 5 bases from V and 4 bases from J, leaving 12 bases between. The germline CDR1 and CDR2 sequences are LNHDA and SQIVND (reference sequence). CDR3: CASSFQGLYNEQFF. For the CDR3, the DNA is TGTGCCAGTAGTTTTCAGGGGTTGTACAATGAGCAGTTCTTC.

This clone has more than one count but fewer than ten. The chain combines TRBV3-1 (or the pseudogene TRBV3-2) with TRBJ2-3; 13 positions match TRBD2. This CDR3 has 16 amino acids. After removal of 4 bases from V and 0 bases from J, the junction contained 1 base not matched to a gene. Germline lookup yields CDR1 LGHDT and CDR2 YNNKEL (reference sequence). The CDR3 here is CASSRLAGGSTDTQYF. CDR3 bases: TGTGCCAGCAGCCGACTAGCGGGGGGTAGCACAGATACGCAGTATTTT.

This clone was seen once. The CDR3 spells CAWGPGRNTEAFF. For the CDR3, the DNA is TGTGCCTGGGGACCGGGTCGGAACACTGAAGCTTTCTTT. The chain has TRBV30 and TRBJ1-1, with D unresolved. CDR3 length: 13 amino acids. V lost 5 bases, J lost 1 base, and 11 bases lay in between. Germline CDR1 GTSNPN, CDR2 SVGIG (reference sequence).

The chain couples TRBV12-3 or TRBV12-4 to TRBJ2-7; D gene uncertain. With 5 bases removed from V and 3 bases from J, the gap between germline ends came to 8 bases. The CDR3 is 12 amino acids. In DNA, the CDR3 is TGTGCCAGCAGTCCCTCCTTCTACGAGCAGTACTTC. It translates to CASSPSFYEQYF.

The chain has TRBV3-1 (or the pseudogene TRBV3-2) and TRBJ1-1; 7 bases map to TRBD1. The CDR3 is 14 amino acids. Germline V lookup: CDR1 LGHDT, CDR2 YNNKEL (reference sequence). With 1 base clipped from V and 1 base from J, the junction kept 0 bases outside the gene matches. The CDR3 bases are TGTGCCAGCAGCCAAGCAGGGGGGAACACTGAAGCTTTCTTT. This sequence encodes CASSQAGGNTEAFF.

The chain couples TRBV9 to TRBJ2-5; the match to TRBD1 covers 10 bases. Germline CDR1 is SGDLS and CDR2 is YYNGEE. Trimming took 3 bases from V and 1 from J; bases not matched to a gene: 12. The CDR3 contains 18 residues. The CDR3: CASSAGDRGPPGQETQYF. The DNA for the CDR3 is TGTGCCAGCAGCGCGGGGGACAGGGGTCCCCCTGGCCAAGAGACCCAGTACTTC. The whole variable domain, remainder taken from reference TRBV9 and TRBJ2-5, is DSGVTQTPKHLITATGQRVTLRCSPRSGDLSVYWYQQSLDQGLQFLIQYYNGEERAKGNILERFSAQQFPDLHSELNLSSLELGDSALYFCASSAGDRGPPGQETQYFGPGTRLLVL.

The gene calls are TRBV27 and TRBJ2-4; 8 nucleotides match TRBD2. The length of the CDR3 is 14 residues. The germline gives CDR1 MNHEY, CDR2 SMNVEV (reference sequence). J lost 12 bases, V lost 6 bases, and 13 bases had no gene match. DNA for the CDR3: TGTGCCAGCAGCCACAACGGGGGGGCCGAGGGTCAGTACTTC. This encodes CASSHNGGAEGQYF.

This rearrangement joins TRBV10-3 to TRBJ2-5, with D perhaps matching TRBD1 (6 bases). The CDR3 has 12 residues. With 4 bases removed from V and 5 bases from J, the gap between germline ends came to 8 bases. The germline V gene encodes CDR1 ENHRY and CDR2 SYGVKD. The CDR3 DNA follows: TGTGCCATCAGTGGAAGGGGGGAGACCCAGTACTTC. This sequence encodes CAISGRGETQYF.

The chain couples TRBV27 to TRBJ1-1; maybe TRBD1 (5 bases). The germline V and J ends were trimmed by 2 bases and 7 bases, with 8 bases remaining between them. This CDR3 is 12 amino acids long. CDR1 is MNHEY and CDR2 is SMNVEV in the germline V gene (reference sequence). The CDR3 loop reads CASSLIGDEAFF. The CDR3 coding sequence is TGTGCCAGCAGTTTAATAGGGGATGAAGCTTTCTTT.

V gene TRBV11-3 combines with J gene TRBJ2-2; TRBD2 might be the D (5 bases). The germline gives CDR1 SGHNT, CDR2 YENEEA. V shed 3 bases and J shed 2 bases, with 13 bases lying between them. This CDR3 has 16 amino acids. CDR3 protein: CASSFNSALNTGELFF. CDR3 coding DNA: TGTGCCAGCAGCTTTAATAGCGCCCTCAACACCGGGGAGCTGTTTTTT.